This TCR beta chain was observed in a study of human T cells and chemical hapten exposure. Findings and limits, study-wide: Following DPC sensitization, TCRs present above 1 in 1000 frequency showed no change.

This clonotype came up a few times. Its antigen is currently unknown. Unique molecular identifiers were linked by the library to individual cDNA molecules. TCRdb re-called the RACE reads with MiXCR, one entry per CDR3 protein. In the table there are about 79,000 distinct CDR3 sequences, over 8.5% of which are singletons. The time point is: healthy volunteer bleed at 6 weeks. The total RNA was obtained from whole blood that was not fractionated. Trimming took off 3 bases at V and 4 bases at J, with 12 bases between the two ends. Germline CDR1 WSHSY, CDR2 SAAADI. This CDR3 region has 14 residues. The sequenced material came from whole blood. This sequence was found in a male donor in good health. Some clones in this sample may be carry-over from other donors' samples. J is TRBJ1-1 and V is TRBV10-2; no clear D. The DNA for the CDR3 is TGCGCCAGCAGTGATGATTTCCGACCCACTGAAGCTTTCTTT. This encodes CASSDDFRPTEAFF.